What follows is one T cell receptor beta chain and its context. This entry belongs to a study of blood T cell repertoires in COVID-19. Only in-frame clones appear in the TCRdb table, and some are missing; sequencing was by immunoSEQ multiplex PCR. The repertoire holds some 51,000 clones, with 75% to 95% as singletons. Material for sequencing was peripheral blood. The TCR originated in a human donor with active COVID-19. The donor label of this sample is uncertain.

Written as DNA, the CDR3 is TGTGCCAGCAGTTTTGACAGGGGGTTGGGCTATGGCTACACCTTC. Translation gives CASSFDRGLGYGYTF. This chain connects TRBV27 to TRBJ1-2, with 9 bases lining up with TRBD1. The CDR3 covers 15 residues. Germline V lookup: CDR1 MNHEY, CDR2 SMNVEV (reference sequence). V dropped 3 bases and J dropped 4; count of bases not matched to a gene: 6.